This TCR beta chain originates from a study of T cells after yellow fever vaccination. About the study: Each low-cell-number fraction was prepared by means of SMART-Seq v4 Ultra Low Input.

Study outcomes and limitations: Clonotype sharing between CD4 and CD8 compartments was small. The booster response re-showed most primary clones: around 96% CD4, approximately 85% CD8. Contamination of FACS-sorted repertoires by abundant clonotypes from the bulk population could occur.

Each CDR3 protein is one row after TCRdb ran MiXCR on the 5' RACE reads. Here the sample spans approximately 70,000 distinct CDR3 sequences, 7.3% being singletons. Germline V gene data show CDR1 as MNHEY and CDR2 as SVGAGI. Trimming took off 5 bases at V and 7 bases at J, with 11 bases between the two ends. CDR3 length: 12 amino acids. In regard to this clonotype: Antigen unknown.

This specimen consisted of CD8+ T cells sorted from PBMCs, obtained around 10 days after the first yellow fever vaccination. The rearrangement links TRBV6-5 to TRBJ1-2; D is ambiguous. The sequence was collected from a man aged 18 to 29 who received the YFV17D yellow fever vaccine. The CDR3 DNA is TGTGCCAGCAGTCACGACCGGAGTGGCTACACCTTC. Encoded protein: CASSHDRSGYTF.